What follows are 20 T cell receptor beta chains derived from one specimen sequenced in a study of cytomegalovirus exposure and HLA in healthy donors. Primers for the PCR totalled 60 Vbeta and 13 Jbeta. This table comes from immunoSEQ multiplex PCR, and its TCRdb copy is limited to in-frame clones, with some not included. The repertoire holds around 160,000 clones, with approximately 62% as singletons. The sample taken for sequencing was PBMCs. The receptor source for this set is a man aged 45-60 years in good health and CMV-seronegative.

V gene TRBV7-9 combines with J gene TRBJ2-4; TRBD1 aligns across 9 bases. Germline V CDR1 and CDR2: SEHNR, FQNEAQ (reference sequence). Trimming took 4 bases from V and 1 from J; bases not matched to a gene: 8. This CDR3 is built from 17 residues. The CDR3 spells CASSSDRTGEAKNIQYF. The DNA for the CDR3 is TGTGCCAGCAGCTCGGACCGGACAGGGGAGGCCAAAAACATTCAGTACTTC.

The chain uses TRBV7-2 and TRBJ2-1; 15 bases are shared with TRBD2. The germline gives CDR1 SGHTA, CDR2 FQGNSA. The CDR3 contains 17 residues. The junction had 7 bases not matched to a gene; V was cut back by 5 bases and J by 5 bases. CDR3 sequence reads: CASSTPGLAGGNNEQFF. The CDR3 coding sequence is TGTGCCAGCAGCACCCCGGGACTAGCGGGGGGAAACAATGAGCAGTTCTTC.

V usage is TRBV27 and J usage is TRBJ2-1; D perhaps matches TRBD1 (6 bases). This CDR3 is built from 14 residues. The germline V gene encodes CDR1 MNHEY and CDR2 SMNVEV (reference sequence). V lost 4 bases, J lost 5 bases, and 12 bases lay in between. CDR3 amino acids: CASSSDRRNNEQFF. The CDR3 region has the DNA TGTGCCAGCAGTTCCGACAGGAGGAACAATGAGCAGTTCTTC.

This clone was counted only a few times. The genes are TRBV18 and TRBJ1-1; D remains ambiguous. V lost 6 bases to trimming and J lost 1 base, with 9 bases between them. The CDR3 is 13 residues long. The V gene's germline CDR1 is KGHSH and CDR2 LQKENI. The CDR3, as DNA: TGTGCCAGCTCCTCTAACCCGAACACTGAAGCTTTCTTT. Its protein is CASSSNPNTEAFF.

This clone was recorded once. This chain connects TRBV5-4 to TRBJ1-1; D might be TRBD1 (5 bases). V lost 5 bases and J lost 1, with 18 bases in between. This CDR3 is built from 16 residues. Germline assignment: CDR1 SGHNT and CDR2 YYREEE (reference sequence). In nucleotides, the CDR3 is TGTGCCAGCAGTCCATGGGGCCCGGGCCGGAACACTGAAGCTTTCTTT. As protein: CASSPWGPGRNTEAFF. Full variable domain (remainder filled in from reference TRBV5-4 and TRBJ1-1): ETGVTQSPTHLIKTRGQQVTLRCSSQSGHNTVSWYQQALGQGPQFIFQYYREEENGRGNFPPRFSGLQFPNYSSELNVNALELDDSALYLCASSPWGPGRNTEAFFGQGTRLTVV.

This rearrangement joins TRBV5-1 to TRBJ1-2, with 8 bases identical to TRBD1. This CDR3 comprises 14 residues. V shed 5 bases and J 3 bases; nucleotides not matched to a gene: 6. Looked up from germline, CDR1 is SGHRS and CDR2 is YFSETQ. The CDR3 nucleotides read TGCGCCAGCAGTTTCGACAGGGGTGACTATGGCTACACCTTC. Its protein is CASSFDRGDYGYTF.

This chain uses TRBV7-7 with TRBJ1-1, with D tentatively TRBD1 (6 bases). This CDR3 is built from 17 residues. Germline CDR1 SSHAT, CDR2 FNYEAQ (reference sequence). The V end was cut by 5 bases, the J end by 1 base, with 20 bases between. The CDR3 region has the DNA TGTGCCAGCAGCCCACTTGGGGGGGGCGCGGAGAACACTGAAGCTTTCTTT. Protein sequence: CASSPLGGGAENTEAFF.

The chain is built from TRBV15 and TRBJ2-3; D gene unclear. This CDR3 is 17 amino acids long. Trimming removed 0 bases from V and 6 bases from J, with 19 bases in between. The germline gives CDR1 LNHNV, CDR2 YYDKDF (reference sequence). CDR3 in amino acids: CATSRDSGSSREDTQYF. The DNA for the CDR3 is TGTGCCACCAGCAGAGATTCAGGCAGCTCCCGCGAGGATACGCAGTATTTT.

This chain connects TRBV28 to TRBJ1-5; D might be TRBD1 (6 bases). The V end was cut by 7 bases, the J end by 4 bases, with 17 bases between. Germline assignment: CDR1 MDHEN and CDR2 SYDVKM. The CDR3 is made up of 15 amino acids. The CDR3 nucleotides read TGTGCCAGCAATCTTTCGGGGGGCAGAAATCAGCCCCAGCATTTT. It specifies CASNLSGGRNQPQHF.

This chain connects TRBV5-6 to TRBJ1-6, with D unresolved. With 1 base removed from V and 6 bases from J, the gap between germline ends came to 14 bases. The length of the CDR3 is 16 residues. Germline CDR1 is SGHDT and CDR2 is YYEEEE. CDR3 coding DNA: TGTGCCAGCAGCTTGTCGGAGGCTTCGTTTAATTCACCCCTCCACTTT. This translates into CASSLSEASFNSPLHF.

CDR3 bases: TGTGCCAGCAGCAAAGTCACCAGGGACAGGGTCACAGATACGCAGTATTTT. Residues: CASSKVTRDRVTDTQYF. The V call is TRBV21-1, the J call TRBJ2-3; the table's D gene call, TRBD1, was not cross checked with the DNA. TRBV21-1 is labeled a pseudogene. The CDR3 is 17 residues long.

CDR3 amino acids: CASSSFPGNTIYF. The CDR3 nucleotides read TGTGCCAGCAGCTCGTTCCCTGGAAACACCATATATTTT. This rearrangement joins TRBV27 to TRBJ1-3; D not certain. The CDR3 loop spans 13 amino acids. Deletions cut 6 bases from V and 2 bases from J, with 8 bases between. Germline values: CDR1 MNHEY, CDR2 SMNVEV (reference sequence).

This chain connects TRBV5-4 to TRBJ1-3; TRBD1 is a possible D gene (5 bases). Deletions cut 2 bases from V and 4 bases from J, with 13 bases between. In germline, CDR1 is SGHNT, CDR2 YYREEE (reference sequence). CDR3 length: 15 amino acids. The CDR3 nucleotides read TGTGCCAGCAGCTTAAGGGGCCCTCTGGGAAACACCATATATTTT. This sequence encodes CASSLRGPLGNTIYF.

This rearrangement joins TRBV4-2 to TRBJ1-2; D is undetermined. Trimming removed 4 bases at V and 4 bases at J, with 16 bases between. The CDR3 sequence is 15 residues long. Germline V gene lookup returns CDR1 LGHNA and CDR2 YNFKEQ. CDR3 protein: CASSPPQQEFYGYTF. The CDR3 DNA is TGTGCCAGCAGCCCTCCCCAGCAGGAATTCTATGGCTACACCTTC.

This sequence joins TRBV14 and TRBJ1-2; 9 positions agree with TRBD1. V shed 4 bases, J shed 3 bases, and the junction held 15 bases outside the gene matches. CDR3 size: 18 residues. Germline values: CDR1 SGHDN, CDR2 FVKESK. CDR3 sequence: CASSPSLTGTGLDYGYTF. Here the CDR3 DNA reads TGTGCCAGCAGCCCTAGTCTTACCGGGACAGGGTTAGACTATGGCTACACCTTC.

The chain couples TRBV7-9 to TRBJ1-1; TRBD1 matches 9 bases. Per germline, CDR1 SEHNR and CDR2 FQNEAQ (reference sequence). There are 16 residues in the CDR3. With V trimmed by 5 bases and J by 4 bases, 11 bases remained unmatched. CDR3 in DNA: TGTGCCAGCAGCCCCAGGACAGGGGTCGGATCCACTGAAGCTTTCTTT. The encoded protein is CASSPRTGVGSTEAFF. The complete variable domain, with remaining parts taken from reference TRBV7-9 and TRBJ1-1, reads DTGVSQNPRHKITKRGQNVTFRCDPISEHNRLYWYRQTLGQGPEFLTYFQNEAQLEKSRLLSDRFSAERPKGSFSTLEIQRTEQGDSAMYLCASSPRTGVGSTEAFFGQGTRLTVV.

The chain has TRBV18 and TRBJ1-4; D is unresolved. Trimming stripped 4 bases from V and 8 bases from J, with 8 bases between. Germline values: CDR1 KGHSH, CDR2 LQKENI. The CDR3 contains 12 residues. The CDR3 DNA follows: TGTGCCAGCTCACGGGCGGGGGAAAAACTGTTTTTT. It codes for CASSRAGEKLFF. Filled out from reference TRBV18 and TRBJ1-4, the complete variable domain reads NAGVMQNPRHLVRRRGQEARLRCSPMKGHSHVYWYRQLPEEGLKFMVYLQKENIIDESGMPKERFSAEFPKEGPSILRIQQVVRGDSAAYFCASSRAGEKLFFGSGTQLSVL.

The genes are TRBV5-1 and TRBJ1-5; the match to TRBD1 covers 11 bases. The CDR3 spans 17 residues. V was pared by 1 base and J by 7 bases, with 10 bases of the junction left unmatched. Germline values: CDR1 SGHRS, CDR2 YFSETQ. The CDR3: CASSLNPLGTGGQPQHF. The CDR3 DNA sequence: TGCGCCAGCAGCTTGAACCCCCTAGGGACAGGGGGACAGCCCCAGCATTTT.

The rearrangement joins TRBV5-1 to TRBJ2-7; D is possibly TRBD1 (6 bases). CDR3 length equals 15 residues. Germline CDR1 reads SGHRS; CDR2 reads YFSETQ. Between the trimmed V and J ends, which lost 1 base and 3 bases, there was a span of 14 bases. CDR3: CASSLFPGVDYEQYF. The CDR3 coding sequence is TGCGCCAGCAGCTTGTTCCCAGGGGTCGACTACGAGCAGTACTTC.

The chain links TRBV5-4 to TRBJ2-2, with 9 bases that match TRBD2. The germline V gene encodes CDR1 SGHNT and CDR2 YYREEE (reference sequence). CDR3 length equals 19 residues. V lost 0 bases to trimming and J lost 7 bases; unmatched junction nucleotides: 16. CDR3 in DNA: TGTGCCAGCAGCTTGGCTGGCCGGGGTGCGGGGGGGCGTAGCGGGGAGCTGTTTTTT. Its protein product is CASSLAGRGAGGRSGELFF.